These 5 T cell receptor beta chains share one sample of origin, sequenced in a study of T cell clusters in autoimmune cytopenias. Each sample's input was 250 ng genomic DNA, 38,000 or so genome equivalents. TRB was amplified by touch-down multiplex PCR, primer pools A and B combined. TCRdb reprocessed the multiplex PCR reads and stores each CDR3 protein as one record, lacking DNA. The sample yields about 2,100 distinct CDR3 sequences, of which the top ten take up roughly 16%. These data are also associated with another study on T cell repertoires in aging, cancer and after chemotherapy.

The sequenced sample was peripheral blood. The source of these receptors is a human donor in good health.

This chain connects TRBV28 to TRBJ2-3; TCRdb's D call, TRBD1, is unchecked because there is no DNA. The CDR3 is 15 residues long. Germline CDR1 reads MDHEN; CDR2 reads SYDVKM. The CDR3 spells CASSLGDRGPDTQYF.

The rearrangement links TRBV7-2 to TRBJ1-1. The CDR3 length is 14 residues. Germline CDR1 is SGHTA and CDR2 is FQGNSA. CDR3 sequence: CASSLGSGNTEAFF.

This clonotype is deemed medium-sized by its frequency. This chain links TRBV18 with TRBJ1-3; TCRdb outputs TRBD1, but without DNA this stays unchecked. The CDR3 is 15 residues long. From germline, CDR1 is KGHSH and CDR2 LQKENI. The CDR3 protein is CASSAGTASGNTIYF.

This rearrangement joins TRBV20-1 to TRBJ2-5; TCRdb reports TRBD2, a call that lacks DNA to check it against. The germline V gene encodes CDR1 DFQATT and CDR2 SNEGSKA (reference sequence). This CDR3 has 13 residues. The CDR3 loop reads CSARVGAGGFQYF.

This clonotype is labeled large based on frequency. The V gene is TRBV29-1, the J gene TRBJ2-6. The CDR3 consists of 13 residues. Germline V gene lookup returns CDR1 SQVTM and CDR2 ANQGSEA. This chain's CDR3 is CSVFQDGANVLTF.